This record covers a single T cell receptor (beta chain). The observed sequence ends 3 residues before the CDR3 terminus, with the missing tail filled in from the germline J gene. This specimen belongs to a study of T cells in women clearing cervical HPV infection. Method: immunoSEQ multiplex PCR; TCRdb's copy keeps in-frame clones and lacks some. The repertoire table contains tens of thousands of clones. This CDR3 contains 13 residues. Germline CDR1 reads SEHNR; CDR2 reads FQNEAQ (reference sequence). The genes are TRBV7-9 and TRBJ2-3; tentatively, D is TRBD1 or TRBD2 (6 bases each). Sequenced input: blood buffy coat. This TCR came from a woman aged 18 to 75 with a cervical HPV16 infection that either progressed to CIN3+ or cleared (not recorded which). The chain's CDR3 is CASSLNTGRPQYF. CDR3 bases read: TGTGCCAGCAGCCTAAATACAGGGAGGCCG.